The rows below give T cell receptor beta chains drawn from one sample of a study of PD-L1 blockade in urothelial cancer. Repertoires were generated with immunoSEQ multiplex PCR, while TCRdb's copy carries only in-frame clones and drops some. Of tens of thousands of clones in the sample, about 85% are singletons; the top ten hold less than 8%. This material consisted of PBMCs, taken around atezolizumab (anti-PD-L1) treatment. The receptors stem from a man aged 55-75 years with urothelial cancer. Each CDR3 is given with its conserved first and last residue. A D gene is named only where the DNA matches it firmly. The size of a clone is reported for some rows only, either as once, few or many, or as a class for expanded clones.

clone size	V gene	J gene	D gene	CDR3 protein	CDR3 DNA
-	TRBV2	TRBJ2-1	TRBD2	CASSGGLVAYNEQFF	TGTGCCAGCAGTGGCGGACTAGTGGCCTACAATGAGCAGTTCTTC
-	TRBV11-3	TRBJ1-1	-	CASSLSAGYEAFF	TGTGCCAGCAGCTTATCGGCAGGGTATGAAGCTTTCTTT
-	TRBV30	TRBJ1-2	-	CAGYGLHYGYTF	TGTGCCGGCTACGGACTGCACTATGGCTACACCTTC
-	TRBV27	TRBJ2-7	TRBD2	CASNLRGGSYEQYF	TGTGCCAGCAACCTGCGGGGGGGCTCCTACGAGCAGTACTTC
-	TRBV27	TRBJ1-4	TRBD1	CASQDRGLDEKLFF	TGTGCCAGCCAGGACAGGGGGCTGGATGAAAAACTGTTTTTT
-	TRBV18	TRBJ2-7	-	CASSPRGGINEQYF	TGTGCCAGCTCACCACGAGGGGGTATTAACGAGCAGTACTTC
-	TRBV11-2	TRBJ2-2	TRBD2	CASIIAGANTGELFF	TGTGCCAGCATCATAGCGGGGGCCAACACCGGGGAGCTGTTTTTT
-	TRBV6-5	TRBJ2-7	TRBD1	CASTSVAGGDYEQYF	TGTGCCAGCACAAGCGTGGCAGGGGGTGACTACGAGCAGTACTTC
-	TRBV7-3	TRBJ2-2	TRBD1	CASSPNRGKSGELFF	TGTGCCAGCAGCCCGAACAGGGGAAAGTCCGGGGAGCTGTTTTTT
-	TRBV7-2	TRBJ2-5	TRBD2	CASSLGTSGGQETQYF	TGTGCCAGCAGCTTAGGGACTAGCGGGGGGCAAGAGACCCAGTACTTC
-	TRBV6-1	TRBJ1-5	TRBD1	CASSPGQSYQPQHF	TGTGCCAGCAGTCCGGGACAGAGTTATCAGCCCCAGCATTTT
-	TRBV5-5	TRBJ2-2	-	CASSLGATGELFF	TGTGCCAGCAGCTTGGGGGCCACCGGGGAGCTGTTTTTT
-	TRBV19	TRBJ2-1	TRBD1	CASSGQGGINEQFF	TGTGCCAGTAGTGGACAGGGAGGTATCAATGAGCAGTTCTTC
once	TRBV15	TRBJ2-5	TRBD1	CATSRDRGRETQYF	TGTGCCACCAGCCGGGACAGGGGGCGAGAGACCCAGTACTTC
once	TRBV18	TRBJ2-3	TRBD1	CASSPRPGQSTDTQYF	TGTGCCAGCTCACCACGTCCGGGACAGAGCACAGATACGCAGTATTTT
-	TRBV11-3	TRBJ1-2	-	CASSSTGRWGGYGYTF	TGTGCCAGCAGCTCTACAGGAAGGTGGGGAGGCTATGGCTACACCTTC
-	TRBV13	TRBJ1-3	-	CASSLGSGENGNTIYF	TGTGCCAGCAGCTTAGGGTCAGGGGAGAACGGAAACACCATATATTTT
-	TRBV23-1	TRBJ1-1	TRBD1	CASSLGGQGDTEAFF	TGCGCCAGCAGTCTAGGGGGACAGGGGGACACTGAAGCTTTCTTT
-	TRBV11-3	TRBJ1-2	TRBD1	CASSLTGGADYGYTF	TGTGCCAGCAGCCTTACAGGGGGCGCGGACTATGGCTACACCTTC
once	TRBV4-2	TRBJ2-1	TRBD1	CASSQGQGTYNEQFF	TGTGCCAGCAGCCAAGGACAGGGGACCTACAATGAGCAGTTCTTC
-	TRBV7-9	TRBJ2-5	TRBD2	CASSPGTSGLETQYF	TGTGCCAGCAGCCCGGGGACTAGCGGGTTGGAGACCCAGTACTTC
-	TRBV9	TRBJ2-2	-	CASSVARDPTNTGELFF	TGTGCCAGCAGCGTAGCCCGGGATCCGACGAACACCGGGGAGCTGTTTTTT
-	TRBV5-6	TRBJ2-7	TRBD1	CASSLAGQNYEQYF	TGTGCCAGCAGCTTGGCGGGACAGAACTACGAGCAGTACTTC
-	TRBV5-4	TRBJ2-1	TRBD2	CASSLELREGNEQFF	TGTGCCAGCAGCTTGGAATTGCGGGAGGGCAATGAGCAGTTCTTC
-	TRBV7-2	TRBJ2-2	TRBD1	CASIQGWDGELFF	TGTGCCAGCATACAGGGGTGGGACGGGGAGCTGTTTTTT
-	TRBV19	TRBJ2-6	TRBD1	CASSRTGTGVGANVLTF	TGTGCCAGTAGTCGTACCGGGACAGGGGTCGGGGCCAACGTCCTGACTTTC
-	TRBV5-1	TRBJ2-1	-	CASSLGPTWQNEQFF	TGCGCCAGCAGCTTGGGGCCCACCTGGCAAAATGAGCAGTTCTTC
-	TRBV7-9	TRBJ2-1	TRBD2	CASSSPPNSGGAYEQFF	TGTGCCAGCAGCTCTCCACCCAATAGCGGGGGGGCGTATGAGCAGTTCTTC
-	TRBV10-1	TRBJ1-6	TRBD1	CASSIGQGANSPLHF	TGCGCCAGCAGTATCGGACAGGGGGCGAATTCACCCCTCCACTTT
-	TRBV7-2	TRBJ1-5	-	CASSLSFSQPQHF	TGTGCCAGCAGCTTGTCGTTCAGTCAGCCCCAGCATTTT
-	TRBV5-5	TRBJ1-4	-	CASSLQGWREKLFF	TGTGCCAGCAGCCTACAGGGTTGGCGTGAAAAACTGTTTTTT
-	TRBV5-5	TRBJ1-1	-	CASDAGGVRTEAFF	TGTGCCAGCGACGCGGGGGGGGTTAGGACTGAAGCTTTCTTT
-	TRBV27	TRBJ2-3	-	CASSWQGFTDTQYF	TGTGCCAGCAGTTGGCAGGGGTTCACAGATACGCAGTATTTT
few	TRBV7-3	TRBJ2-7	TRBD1	CASSPGDRATEQYF	TGTGCCAGCAGCCCCGGGGACAGGGCTACCGAGCAGTACTTC
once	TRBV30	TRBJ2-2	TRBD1	CAWRVGQTLTGELFF	TGTGCCTGGAGGGTGGGACAGACCCTCACCGGGGAGCTGTTTTTT
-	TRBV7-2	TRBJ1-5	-	CASSFSTVTGTRQPQHF	TGTGCCAGCAGCTTTAGCACCGTAACAGGGACCCGTCAGCCCCAGCATTTT
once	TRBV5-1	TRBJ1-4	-	CASSPSEGVEKLFF	TGCGCCAGCAGCCCCAGTGAAGGGGTTGAAAAACTGTTTTTT
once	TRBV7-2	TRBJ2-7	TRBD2	CASSLSLAGAFEQYF	TGTGCCAGCAGCTTAAGCCTAGCGGGGGCTTTCGAGCAGTACTTC
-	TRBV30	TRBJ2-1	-	CAWRSTYRLDNEQFF	TGTGCCTGGCGCTCGACTTATCGTTTAGACAATGAGCAGTTCTTC
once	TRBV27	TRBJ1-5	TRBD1	CASSPLGQSYQPQHF	TGTGCCAGCAGTCCTCTGGGACAGTCTTATCAGCCCCAGCATTTT
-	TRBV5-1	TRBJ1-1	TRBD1	CASSSRQGFSDTEAFF	TGCGCCAGCAGCTCGAGACAGGGTTTTTCGGACACTGAAGCTTTCTTT
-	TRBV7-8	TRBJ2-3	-	CASSYGTVTDTQYF	TGTGCCAGCAGCTATGGGACTGTCACAGATACGCAGTATTTT